What follows are 15 T cell receptor beta chains derived from one specimen sequenced in a study of cytomegalovirus exposure and HLA in healthy donors (dated by TCRdb to 2015 to 2018). The method was the immunoSEQ multiplex PCR assay. For the multiplex PCR, a mixture combining 60 forward primers for TCR Vbeta segments and 13 reverse primers for TCR Jbeta segments was used. TCRdb holds this immuneACCESS table with in-frame rearrangements only. Some clones are missing; in checked studies, unresolved V genes explain under half, and the rest has no known cause. This sample is represented by approximately 160,000 clones; just under 85% of them were singletons. The biggest ten clones account for under 5% of the sample. Sequenced: PBMCs. The receptors stem from a girl between 10 and 17 years old in good health and CMV-seropositive.

V is TRBV6-6 and J is TRBJ2-7; 12 bases fit TRBD1. The CDR3 totals 14 residues. The V gene's germline CDR1 is MNHNY and CDR2 SVGAGI (reference sequence). Germline trimming cut 4 bases from V and 6 bases from J; bases unmatched to any gene: 4. For the CDR3, the DNA is TGTGCCAGCAGTTTGGGACAGGGGGCGGCCGAGCAGTACTTC. It is translated as CASSLGQGAAEQYF.

The rearrangement links TRBV27 to TRBJ1-6; tentatively, D is TRBD1 (5 bases). V dropped 5 bases and J dropped 19 bases, with 21 bases sitting between them. The length of the CDR3 is 13 residues. CDR1 MNHEY and CDR2 SMNVEV come from the germline V gene (reference sequence). The CDR3 nucleotides read TGTGCCAGCAGTCTCAAGATCAGGGAACCCTCACACTTT. This gives the protein CASSLKIREPSHF.

The chain recombines TRBV7-2 with TRBJ1-2; possibly TRBD1 for D (6 bases). V was shortened by 2 bases and J by 6 bases, with 22 bases between the two germline ends. The CDR3 is 17 amino acids. The V gene's germline CDR1 is SGHTA and CDR2 FQGNSA. CDR3 nucleotide sequence: TGTGCCAGCAGCTTATGGGGTGGGGGCAGGGGAAGCAATGGCTACACCTTC. Translated: CASSLWGGGRGSNGYTF.

The chain joins TRBV5-1 to TRBJ2-3; D is possibly TRBD1 (5 bases). The CDR3 is 12 amino acids. Germline-derived CDR1 and CDR2 are SGHRS and YFSETQ. V dropped 1 base and J dropped 5 bases, with 5 bases sitting between them. CDR3 DNA sequence: TGCGCCAGCAGCTTGAGGGGAGATACGCAGTATTTT. As protein: CASSLRGDTQYF.

This clone appeared a few times. The gene calls are TRBV4-1 and TRBJ1-1, with TRBD1 matching over 7 bases. Germline values: CDR1 MGHRA, CDR2 YSYEKL. This CDR3 spans 21 amino acids. Trimming took 1 base from V and 8 from J; bases not matched to a gene: 28. The CDR3 sequence: CASSQVGTARMWGRTIMEAFF. In nucleotides, the CDR3 is TGCGCCAGCAGCCAAGTTGGGACAGCACGAATGTGGGGCAGGACCATTATGGAAGCTTTCTTT.

The chain is built from TRBV5-5 and TRBJ2-7, with TRBD2 as a possible D gene (6 bases). From germline, CDR1 is SGHKS and CDR2 YYEKEE (reference sequence). V was cut by 2 bases and J by 0 bases, with 6 bases left in between. The CDR3 totals 13 residues. The CDR3 DNA follows: TGTGCCAGCAGCTTCGGGAGCTCCTACGAGCAGTACTTC. Encoded protein: CASSFGSSYEQYF. Drawing the rest from reference TRBV5-5 and TRBJ2-7, the complete variable domain is DAGVTQSPTHLIKTRGQQVTLRCSPISGHKSVSWYQQVLGQGPQFIFQYYEKEERGRGNFPDRFSARQFPNYSSELNVNALLLGDSALYLCASSFGSSYEQYFGPGTRLTVT.

The chain recombines TRBV11-3 with TRBJ2-7; 7 positions match TRBD2. Per the germline V gene, CDR1 is SGHNT and CDR2 is YENEEA. This CDR3 contains 15 residues. V trimming: 4 bases; J trimming: 6 bases; junction bases outside the gene matches: 12. The CDR3 DNA reads as TGTGCCAGCAGCTCCCACAGCGGGGAGGGTTGCGAGCAGTACTTC. It encodes CASSSHSGEGCEQYF.

This chain joins TRBV9 and TRBJ1-2; 12 bases fit TRBD1. This CDR3 is built from 16 residues. Germline trimming cut 2 bases from V and 2 bases from J; bases unmatched to any gene: 4. The germline V gene encodes CDR1 SGDLS and CDR2 YYNGEE. This chain's CDR3 is CASSVAGTGGNYGYTF. The CDR3 bases are TGTGCCAGCAGCGTCGCCGGGACAGGGGGCAACTATGGCTACACCTTC.

The rearrangement joins TRBV6-5 to TRBJ1-2, with 7 bases that match TRBD1. CDR1 is MNHEY, CDR2 SVGAGI, per germline. Germline trimming cut 5 bases from V and 5 bases from J; bases unmatched to any gene: 5. The CDR3 runs 13 residues. This CDR3 reads CASSKTGLYGYTF. DNA of the CDR3: TGTGCCAGCAGTAAGACAGGGTTATATGGCTACACCTTC.

This chain joins TRBV14 and TRBJ1-2; 9 nucleotides agree with TRBD1. CDR3 length: 15 residues. Unmatched junction bases numbered 4, after V lost 1 base and J lost 4 bases. Germline lookup yields CDR1 SGHDN and CDR2 FVKESK. The chain's CDR3 is CASSQVGTGPYGYTF. The CDR3 DNA reads as TGTGCCAGCAGCCAAGTTGGGACAGGGCCCTATGGCTACACCTTC.

The chain carries TRBV30 and TRBJ2-7; a weak D match, TRBD1 (6 bases). The CDR3 spans 14 residues. Germline CDR1 GTSNPN, CDR2 SVGIG (reference sequence). The V gene lost 5 bases and the J gene lost 3 bases, with 17 bases spanning the gap. The CDR3 here is CAWDGGGGLYEQYF. The CDR3 DNA follows: TGTGCCTGGGACGGCGGTGGGGGCCTCTACGAGCAGTACTTC.

This chain connects TRBV4-1 to TRBJ2-7; D is perhaps TRBD1 (5 bases). V was cut by 7 bases and J by 7 bases, with 11 bases left in between. CDR1 is MGHRA and CDR2 is YSYEKL in the germline V gene. The CDR3 spans 11 residues. The CDR3 protein is CASTKGAEQYF. CDR3 coding DNA: TGCGCCAGCACCAAAGGGGCAGAGCAGTACTTC.

This chain uses TRBV5-1 with TRBJ2-1; 11 nucleotides match TRBD2. From germline, CDR1 is SGHRS and CDR2 YFSETQ. With V trimmed by 5 bases and J by 1 base, 14 bases remained unmatched. The CDR3 is made up of 19 amino acids. The CDR3 coding sequence is TGCGCCAGCAGGAGTAGCGGGGGGGCCAATCCCGTTTCCTACAATGAGCAGTTCTTC. Amino acid sequence: CASRSSGGANPVSYNEQFF.

Only one count was recorded for this clone. The chain combines TRBV11-2 with TRBJ2-5; D perhaps matches TRBD2 (6 bases). Between the trimmed V and J ends, which lost 4 bases and 5 bases, there was a span of 20 bases. Germline CDR1 reads SGHAT; CDR2 reads FQNNGV. This CDR3 is built from 16 residues. CDR3 sequence reads: CASSSIFGGAGETQYF. CDR3 coding DNA: TGTGCCAGCAGCTCTATCTTTGGCGGGGCTGGGGAGACCCAGTACTTC.

The J gene is TRBJ2-7, the V gene TRBV4-1; TRBD1 matches at 8 bases. This CDR3 spans 15 amino acids. V trimming: 1 base; J trimming: 6 bases; junction bases outside the gene matches: 8. Germline V gene data show CDR1 as MGHRA and CDR2 as YSYEKL. The CDR3 sequence is CASSQVRQGYGEQYF. The CDR3 region has the DNA TGCGCCAGCAGCCAAGTACGACAGGGGTATGGCGAGCAGTACTTC.